These 16 T cell receptor beta chains share one sample of origin, sequenced in a study of shared clonotypes between healthy human individuals. Sequenced by immunoSEQ multiplex PCR; TCRdb stores in-frame clones only, minus some. This sample carries millions of clones, around 93% of them seen once, and the ten largest clones take 1.5% to 2%. Selected positively for CCR7 and CD45RO-negative, naive CD8 cells excluded terminally differentiated effector memory CD45RA+ cells. The source material was naive CD8+ T cells from PBMCs. The receptors were gathered from a man younger than 35 in good health. Some clones in this sample may be carry-over from other donors' samples.

V is TRBV6-1 and J is TRBJ1-3; D may be TRBD1 (5 bases). This CDR3 has 16 residues. Trimming took 3 bases from V and 4 from J, leaving 16 bases between them. CDR1 is MNHNS, CDR2 SASEGT, per germline. CDR3 sequence (DNA): TGTGCCAGCAGTGAGGCGGGGGGAGGCTTGGGAAACACCATATATTTT. It codes for CASSEAGGGLGNTIYF.

This chain uses TRBV7-9 with TRBJ2-5, with a weak D call TRBD1 (5 bases). V shed 1 base and J shed 4 bases, with 13 bases lying between them. CDR3 length: 15 residues. In germline, CDR1 is SEHNR, CDR2 FQNEAQ (reference sequence). In nucleotides, the CDR3 is TGTGCCAGCAGCTTAGTAATGGTCCAGGGAGAGACCCAGTACTTC. It encodes CASSLVMVQGETQYF.

This clone appeared a single time. V and J are TRBV2 and TRBJ1-4; no definite D call. This CDR3 spans 14 amino acids. Deletions cut 4 bases from V and 6 bases from J, with 12 bases between. Germline V lookup: CDR1 SNHLY, CDR2 FYNNEI. CDR3 in amino acids: CASSAYGVHEKLFF. The CDR3 DNA is TGTGCCAGCAGTGCCTACGGGGTGCATGAAAAACTGTTTTTT.

V gene TRBV27 combines with J gene TRBJ1-1; D is unresolved. The V end lost 4 bases, the J end lost 11 bases, and 11 bases lay between the germline ends. The CDR3 consists of 11 residues. CDR1 and CDR2 from the germline V gene are MNHEY and SMNVEV (reference sequence). In DNA form, the CDR3 reads TGTGCCAGCAGTTCCTATCACGAGGCTTTCTTT. This gives the protein CASSSYHEAFF.

V gene TRBV1 combines with J gene TRBJ1-1; whether TRBD1, the table's D call, matches the DNA was not checked. TRBV1 is given as a pseudogene. The CDR3 runs 17 residues. The CDR3 DNA sequence: TGCACCAGCAGCCCCGGGACAGGGGCCGCTTTCTACACTGAAGCTTTCTTT. Its translation is CTSSPGTGAAFYTEAFF.

V is TRBV19 and J is TRBJ1-2; D is uncertain. This CDR3 is built from 11 residues. Germline V gene sequence: CDR1 LNHDA, CDR2 SQIVND (reference sequence). V lost 7 bases, J lost 4 bases, and 7 bases lay in between. CDR3 residues: CASTVGYGYTF. CDR3 coding DNA: TGTGCCAGTACAGTCGGCTATGGCTACACCTTC.

Concerning this clone itself: A read error may account for a junction end that differs from germline. The chain employs TRBV10-2 and TRBJ1-2; 7 positions match TRBD1. CDR1 and CDR2 from the germline V gene are WSHSY and SAAADI. This CDR3 region has 16 residues. The DNA of the CDR3 is TGCGCCAGCAGTGATAGCGGGGACAGACCTAAGTATGGCTACACCTTC. Translated, it gives CASSDSGDRPKYGYTF.

This chain connects TRBV7-9 to TRBJ2-2, with TRBD1 identical over 9 bases. The CDR3 loop spans 15 amino acids. In germline, CDR1 is SEHNR, CDR2 FQNEAQ (reference sequence). Trimming removed 5 bases from V and 5 bases from J; junction bases left unmatched: 6. For the CDR3, the DNA is TGTGCCAGCAGCCTATCGACAGGGGGAACCGGGGAGCTGTTTTTT. Translating it yields CASSLSTGGTGELFF.

The chain links TRBV4-2 to TRBJ2-2; 13 bases are a match to TRBD2. Germline V lookup: CDR1 LGHNA, CDR2 YNFKEQ. Trimming removed 0 bases from V and 7 bases from J; junction bases left unmatched: 5. This CDR3 is 17 amino acids long. CDR3 DNA sequence: TGTGCCAGCAGCCAAGAGACTAGCGGGAGGCGGAGCGGGGAGCTGTTTTTT. Translating gives CASSQETSGRRSGELFF.

This chain's CDR3 is CASSLGSAGSSYNEQFF. CDR3 nucleotide sequence: TGTGCCAGCAGCTTAGGGTCGGCGGGAAGCTCCTACAATGAGCAGTTCTTC. The chain uses TRBV7-6 and TRBJ2-1; TRBD2 might be the D (6 bases). Germline V gene sequence: CDR1 SGHVS, CDR2 FNYEAQ. V was trimmed by 1 base and J by 0 bases, leaving 13 bases between them. The CDR3 sequence is 17 residues long.

The chain employs TRBV7-9 and TRBJ1-2, with a possible D match to TRBD1 (5 bases). This CDR3 region has 17 residues. Trimming cost V 5 bases and J 0 bases, with 19 bases left between them. Germline CDR1 and CDR2: SEHNR and FQNEAQ (reference sequence). Written as DNA, the CDR3 is TGTGCCAGCAGCAACACAAGGGACGGAAGACCTAACTATGGCTACACCTTC. Translation: CASSNTRDGRPNYGYTF.

CDR3 loop: CASSSRTIPSYNEQFF. The CDR3 DNA reads TGTGCCAGCAGTTCCCGGACAATCCCCTCCTACAATGAGCAGTTCTTC. J is TRBJ2-1 and V is TRBV27, with D perhaps TRBD1 (5 bases). Germline V CDR1 and CDR2: MNHEY, SMNVEV (reference sequence). This CDR3 has 16 amino acids. The ends were cut back, 4 bases at V and 0 bases at J, with 13 bases in the middle.

The V call is TRBV27, the J call TRBJ2-3; D possibly corresponds to TRBD2 (6 bases). The V gene's germline CDR1 is MNHEY and CDR2 SMNVEV (reference sequence). The CDR3 is 15 residues long. The V end was cut by 3 bases, the J end by 5 bases, with 15 bases between. CDR3 nucleotide sequence: TGTGCCAGCAGTTTCGTGGGGGGTCGGGGAGATACGCAGTATTTT. This encodes CASSFVGGRGDTQYF.

This rearrangement joins TRBV16 to TRBJ2-7; a possible D gene is TRBD2 (6 bases). The germline CDR1 and CDR2 sequences are KGHSY and FQNENV. V shed 4 bases and J shed 5 bases, with 15 bases lying between them. The CDR3 sequence is 14 residues long. CDR3 sequence: CASSPGLLAHEQYF. The CDR3 nucleotides are TGTGCCAGCAGCCCGGGACTTCTCGCTCACGAGCAGTACTTC.

The V and J genes are TRBV2 and TRBJ2-5, with 11 bases aligning to TRBD2. Losses at the gene ends were 2 bases for V and 5 bases for J; bases not matched to a gene: 10. This CDR3 is 17 amino acids long. Germline V lookup: CDR1 SNHLY, CDR2 FYNNEI. As DNA, the CDR3 is TGTGCCAGCAGTGAAAGACAACTAGCGGGAGTTAAGGAGACCCAGTACTTC. As protein: CASSERQLAGVKETQYF.

The chain links TRBV19 to TRBJ2-5; possibly TRBD2 for D (6 bases). Germline CDR1 is LNHDA and CDR2 is SQIVND (reference sequence). V lost 3 bases and J lost 5, with 16 bases in between. The CDR3 contains 15 residues. Here the CDR3 reads CASSMLGGELETQYF. CDR3 DNA sequence: TGTGCCAGTAGTATGCTAGGAGGGGAACTGGAGACCCAGTACTTC. Full variable domain (remainder filled in from reference TRBV19 and TRBJ2-5): DGGITQSPKYLFRKEGQNVTLSCEQNLNHDAMYWYRQDPGQGLRLIYYSQIVNDFQKGDIAEGYSVSREKKESFPLTVTSAQKNPTAFYLCASSMLGGELETQYFGPGTRLLVL.